This T cell receptor beta chain was identified during a study of blood T cells in healthy people across ages. Then a second PCR, running about 6 to 12 cycles, was carried out with a sample-barcoded 5' primer and a J-beta primer mix. TCRdb re-analysed the 5' RACE reads in MiXCR, keeping a single row per CDR3 protein. The table includes 540,000 or so distinct CDR3 sequences, approximately 25% detected once. Study outcomes and limitations: PBMCs were not sorted, which prevented a conclusive comparison of naive versus antigen-experienced cells. Older individuals had lower TCR beta diversity per million T cells (the decline was roughly linear).

This clonotype has just a few counts. Antigen: not known. CDR3 size: 14 residues. Unmatched junction bases numbered 6, after V lost 8 bases and J lost 6 bases. CDR1 and CDR2 (germline): MNHEY, SMNVEV (reference sequence). The chain combines TRBV27 with TRBJ2-7, with 14 bases aligning to TRBD2. This TCR came from a woman between 65 and 79 years old in good health. The material sequenced was blood. The CDR3 nucleotides are TGTGCCAGCGGGACTAGCGGGAGTATCTCCGAGCAGTACGTC. Residues: CASGTSGSISEQYV.